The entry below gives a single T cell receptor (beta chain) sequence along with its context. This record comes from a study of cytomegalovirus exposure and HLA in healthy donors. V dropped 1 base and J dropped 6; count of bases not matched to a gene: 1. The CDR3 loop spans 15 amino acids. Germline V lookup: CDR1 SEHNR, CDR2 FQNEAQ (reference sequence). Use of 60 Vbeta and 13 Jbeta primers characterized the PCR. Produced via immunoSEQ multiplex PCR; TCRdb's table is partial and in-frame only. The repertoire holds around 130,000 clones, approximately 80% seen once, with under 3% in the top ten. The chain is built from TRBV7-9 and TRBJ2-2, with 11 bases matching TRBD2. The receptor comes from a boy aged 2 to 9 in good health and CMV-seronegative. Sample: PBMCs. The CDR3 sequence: CASSLGLAGSGELFF. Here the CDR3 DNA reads TGTGCCAGCAGCTTAGGACTAGCGGGATCCGGGGAGCTGTTTTTT.